The T cell receptor beta chain described here comes from a study of vaccination and CD4 T cells after COVID-19. In the study overall: Each post-COVID sample was drawn after diagnosis, and the median interval was approximately 100 days (range 35 to 161).

Stated treatment: roughly 11-day PBMC culture with coronavirus spike peptide pools or control peptides (ViraFEST assay). These CD4+ T cells came from an unexposed donor, sampled before the COVID-19 pandemic (2011-2018). The authors swapped half the medium for fresh IL-2 medium on days 3 and 7. This clonotype was observed a handful of times. Its cognate antigen is unknown. This CDR3 comprises 14 residues. V dropped 2 bases and J dropped 3 bases, with 11 bases sitting between them. The V gene's germline CDR1 is MNHEY and CDR2 SVGAGI. Sequencing of DNA taken from cultured CD4+ T cells relied on the Oncomine TCR Beta short-read assay. Investigators obtained genomic DNA by extraction from cultured CD4+ T cells. One entry per CDR3 protein results from TCRdb running MiXCR on the PCR reads. Of around 10,000 distinct CDR3 sequences in the sample, 33% were seen once.

This receptor was identified in a human donor in good health. The gene calls are TRBV6-5 and TRBJ2-7; the D gene could be TRBD1 or TRBD2 (5 bases each). The sample comprised CD4+ T cells from blood, cultured in vitro. The CDR3 sequence is CASSYRGRGYEQYF. The CDR3 nucleotides are TGTGCCAGCAGTTACAGGGGCCGGGGCTACGAGCAGTACTTC.